One T cell receptor (beta chain) is described in this entry. As yet, its antigen is unknown. CDR1 and CDR2 (germline): SGHNT, YYREEE (reference sequence). CDR3 size: 15 residues. Between the trimmed V and J ends, which lost 4 bases and 2 bases, there was a span of 16 bases. This entry is derived from a study of OX40 agonist ivuxolimab in advanced cancers. Sequencing was performed with immunoSEQ multiplex PCR; in TCRdb, only in-frame clones are kept and a portion is missing. The data hold some 74,000 clones, with around 93% observed a single time. Study observations and caveats: The antigen specificity of the peripheral T cells (those that were expanded) was not determined. In the 0.1 to 3.0 mg/kg range, CD4+ and CD8+ blood T cells had expanded clonally by week 6.

The chain employs TRBV5-4 and TRBJ2-7, with D tentatively TRBD1 or TRBD2 (5 bases each). The sequencing used CD4+ or CD8+ T cells sorted from blood, collected in a trial of the OX40 agonist ivuxolimab. This clonotype originated in an adult with an advanced solid tumor such as melanoma, head and neck, liver or kidney cancer. The CDR3 region is CASSPRGVAPYEQYF. The CDR3 nucleotides are TGTGCCAGCAGCCCGAGAGGGGTGGCCCCCTACGAGCAGTACTTC.